This is a list of T cell receptor beta chains from one sample in a study of blood T cell repertoires in COVID-19. Here immunoSEQ multiplex PCR was the method, and the copy in TCRdb shows in-frame clones only, minus some. This sample has more than 95,000 clones, with 84% found just once. Specimen: peripheral blood. The receptor set was obtained from a human donor in a cohort sampled during active COVID-19. Each CDR3 is given with its conserved first and last residue. The D gene is left open where the match is weak. Clone size is stated in some rows and not others, as once, few, many or a class when expanded.

TRBJ2-7,.,TRBV10-3,TRBD2,CAISGGGHSNYEQYF,TGTGCCATCAGTGGGGGAGGGCACAGTAACTACGAGCAGTACTTC
TRBJ1-1,.,TRBV7-8,TRBD1,CASSLIQGARMNTEAFF,TGTGCCAGCAGCTTAATACAGGGGGCTAGGATGAACACTGAAGCTTTCTTT
TRBJ2-1,few,TRBV5-5,.,CASSLTASDEQFF,TGTGCCAGCAGTCTCACTGCATCCGATGAGCAGTTCTTC
TRBJ2-1,.,TRBV3-1/TRBV3-2,.,CASRPKPPYNEQFF,TGTGCCAGCAGACCCAAGCCTCCGTACAATGAGCAGTTCTTC
TRBJ1-1,.,TRBV19,TRBD1,CASSTGQGWTEAFF,TGTGCCAGTAGTACCGGACAGGGTTGGACTGAAGCTTTCTTT
TRBJ1-2,.,TRBV18,TRBD1,CASSPRQGRNYGYTF,TGTGCCAGCTCACCGCGACAGGGGAGAAACTATGGCTACACCTTC
TRBJ2-7,.,TRBV25-1,TRBD1,CASRRTGGSYEQYF,TGTGCCAGTAGACGGACAGGGGGCTCCTACGAGCAGTACTTC
TRBJ2-3,once,TRBV25-1,TRBD2,CASNPGGGTQYF,TGTGCCAGCAACCCGGGGGGGGGTACGCAGTATTTT
TRBJ1-3,.,TRBV9,.,CASSVGSGDGNTIYF,TGTGCCAGCAGCGTAGGGTCAGGGGATGGAAACACCATATATTTT
TRBJ2-3,.,TRBV9,TRBD1,CASSPGDRENTDTQYF,TGTGCCAGCAGCCCGGGGGACAGGGAAAACACAGATACGCAGTATTTT
TRBJ2-7,.,TRBV10-3,TRBD2,CAISEKSGGAAEQYF,TGTGCCATCAGTGAGAAGAGCGGGGGGGCCGCCGAGCAGTACTTC
TRBJ1-6,once,TRBV5-6,TRBD1,CASSPGTGYNSPLHF,TGTGCCAGCAGCCCCGGGACAGGCTATAATTCACCCCTCCACTTT